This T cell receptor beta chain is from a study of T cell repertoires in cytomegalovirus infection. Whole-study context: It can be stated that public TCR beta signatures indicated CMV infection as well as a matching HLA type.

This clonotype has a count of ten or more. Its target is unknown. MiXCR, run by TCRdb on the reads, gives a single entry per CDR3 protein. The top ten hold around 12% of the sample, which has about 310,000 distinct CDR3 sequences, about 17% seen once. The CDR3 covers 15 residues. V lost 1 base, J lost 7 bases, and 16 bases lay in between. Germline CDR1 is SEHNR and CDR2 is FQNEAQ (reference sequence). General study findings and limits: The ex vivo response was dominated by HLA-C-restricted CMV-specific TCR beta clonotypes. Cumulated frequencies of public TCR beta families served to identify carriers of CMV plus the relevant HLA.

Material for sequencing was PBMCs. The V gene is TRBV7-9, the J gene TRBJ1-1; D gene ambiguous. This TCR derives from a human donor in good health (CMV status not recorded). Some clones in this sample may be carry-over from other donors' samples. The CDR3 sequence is CASSLVNRASSEAFF. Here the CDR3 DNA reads TGTGCCAGCAGCTTAGTTAATCGGGCCTCCAGTGAAGCTTTCTTT.